The clone carrying this T cell receptor beta chain was seen more than once but under ten times. No antigen is known for it. These data are taken from a study of cytomegalovirus exposure and HLA in healthy donors. Study findings and constraints: Researchers reportedly found TCR beta sequences accurately predicted most subjects' HLA-A and HLA-B alleles. According to an earlier analysis, most TCR beta V segments yielded productive rearrangements about 87% or about 30% of the time.

The germline CDR1 and CDR2 sequences are SNHLY and FYNNEI. V lost 7 bases to trimming and J lost 7 bases; unmatched junction nucleotides: 15. This CDR3 has 16 residues. 13 Jbeta primers and 60 Vbeta primers were used for the PCR. Libraries were prepared by immunoSEQ multiplex PCR; TCRdb keeps only in-frame clonotypes and omits some of them. The repertoire has around 100,000 clones, around three quarters of them found once; the top ten carry around 4%. The sequencing sample was made of PBMCs. The chain links TRBV2 to TRBJ1-4; 7 bases line up with TRBD1. The receptor was isolated from a female donor in good health and CMV-seropositive. The CDR3 nucleotides are TGTGCCAGCAACCTTCTTCGTACAGGGGCGGGTGAAAAACTGTTTTTT. It yields the protein CASNLLRTGAGEKLFF.